Below, 14 T cell receptor beta chains from the same sample are listed, as sequenced in a study of T cell repertoires in cytomegalovirus infection. One entry per CDR3 protein, called by TCRdb with MiXCR from the reads. The table includes some 180,000 distinct CDR3 sequences, 15% to 20% detected once. Sequenced input: CD8+ T cells from PBMCs. These receptors were obtained from a human donor in good health (CMV status not recorded). Some clones in this sample may be carry-over from other donors' samples.

The chain couples TRBV20-1 to TRBJ1-1; D might be TRBD1 (5 bases). Trimming removed 6 bases at V and 4 bases at J, with 18 bases between. CDR3 length: 14 residues. CDR1 DFQATT and CDR2 SNEGSKA come from the germline V gene (reference sequence). The CDR3 DNA is TGCAGTGCCTTGCATTTAGGCCAGGGCACTGAAGCTTTCTTT. Protein product: CSALHLGQGTEAFF.

This clonotype was counted a few times. Germline is not matched at one junction end, which may reflect a read error. The rearrangement uses TRBV12-3 or TRBV12-4 and TRBJ2-2; the D gene is possibly TRBD2 (6 bases). This CDR3 has 14 residues. This chain's CDR3 is CASSYVGKGGELVF. The CDR3 region has the DNA TGTGCCAGCAGTTATGTGGGAAAGGGCGGGGAGCTGGTTTTT.

This clonotype was detected only a few times. The chain has TRBV6-1 and TRBJ2-1; TRBD1 is a possible D gene (5 bases). There are 12 residues in the CDR3. Trimming left V 6 bases short and J 8 bases short, with 11 bases between. Germline CDR1 reads MNHNS; CDR2 reads SASEGT. In DNA, the CDR3 is TGTGCCAGCAGGGCAGGGTATCATGAGCAGTTCTTC. It yields the protein CASRAGYHEQFF.

The chain links TRBV7-9 to TRBJ2-7, with 7 bases identical to TRBD1. Per germline, CDR1 SEHNR and CDR2 FQNEAQ (reference sequence). The CDR3 has 17 amino acids. Losses at the gene ends were 4 bases for V and 0 bases for J; bases not matched to a gene: 12. The CDR3 DNA is TGTGCCAGCAGCTCCTTCACCCAGACAGGGTTCTCCTACGAGCAGTACTTC. Its protein product is CASSSFTQTGFSYEQYF.

This clonotype was picked up a small number of times. The rearrangement uses TRBV4-1 and TRBJ1-1; D is uncertain. The CDR3 has 15 residues. From germline, CDR1 is MGHRA and CDR2 YSYEKL. Trimming cost V 0 bases and J 6 bases, with 14 bases left between them. CDR3 in DNA: TGCGCCAGCAGCCAAGATAGGAGGCCGGGGTCTGAAGCTTTCTTT. This translates into CASSQDRRPGSEAFF.

This rearrangement joins TRBV12-3 or TRBV12-4 to TRBJ1-2, with D possibly TRBD1 on 5 matching bases. The CDR3 consists of 14 residues. Trimming stripped 3 bases from V and 8 bases from J, with 16 bases between. The CDR3 DNA reads TGTGCCAGCAGTTTTGGGGGAGTGAGAGCAGGCTACACCTTC. Amino acids: CASSFGGVRAGYTF.

This clonotype came up a few times. V usage is TRBV28 and J usage is TRBJ2-1; D might be TRBD1 (5 bases). The germline gives CDR1 MDHEN, CDR2 SYDVKM. CDR3 length: 17 residues. Trimming stripped 3 bases from V and 0 bases from J, with 15 bases between. CDR3 coding DNA: TGTGCCAGCAGTTTTGTTGCGACAGAGAGCTCCTACAATGAGCAGTTCTTC. Translated, it gives CASSFVATESSYNEQFF. Filled out from reference TRBV28 and TRBJ2-1, the complete variable domain reads DVKVTQSSRYLVKRTGEKVFLECVQDMDHENMFWYRQDPGLGLRLIYFSYDVKMKEKGDIPEGYSVSREKKERFSLILESASTNQTSMYLCASSFVATESSYNEQFFGPGTRLTVL.

The chain links TRBV12-3 or TRBV12-4 to TRBJ1-5; D gene ambiguous. The CDR3 sequence is 12 residues long. V was cut by 4 bases and J by 7 bases, with 8 bases left in between. The CDR3, as DNA: TGTGCCAGCAGTTCACCGCCCCAGCCCCAGCATTTT. Translated: CASSSPPQPQHF.

This clonotype came up a few times. The rearrangement uses TRBV7-6 and TRBJ2-7, with D uncertain. The ends were cut back, 5 bases at V and 0 bases at J, with 14 bases in the middle. The germline V gene has CDR1 SGHVS and CDR2 FNYEAQ. This CDR3 comprises 15 residues. The CDR3 reads CASSPAGWGSYEQYF. The DNA for the CDR3 is TGTGCCAGCAGCCCCGCTGGCTGGGGCTCCTACGAGCAGTACTTC.

The sample holds a few counts of this clonotype. V and J are TRBV29-1 and TRBJ2-1; no firm D call. Trimming shortened V by 4 bases and J by 3 bases, and 7 bases separated the two germline ends. CDR3 length: 12 amino acids. Germline V gives CDR1 SQVTM, CDR2 ANQGSEA. The CDR3 sequence is CSVVGSYNEQFF. For the CDR3, the DNA is TGCAGCGTTGTAGGTAGCTACAATGAGCAGTTCTTC.

This clonotype was picked up a small number of times. This rearrangement joins TRBV12-3 or TRBV12-4 to TRBJ2-2; 7 bases are a match to TRBD2. CDR3 length: 17 amino acids. With 4 bases clipped from V and 5 bases from J, the junction kept 13 bases outside the gene matches. CDR3 in DNA: TGTGCCAGCAGTTCCTCGAGAAGCGGGGCCTTAACCGGGGAGCTGTTTTTT. Amino acid sequence: CASSSSRSGALTGELFF.

This chain links TRBV7-2 with TRBJ1-5, with D perhaps TRBD1 (6 bases). The germline V and J ends were trimmed by 1 base and 3 bases, with 10 bases remaining between them. The CDR3 sequence is 15 residues long. Germline CDR1 and CDR2: SGHTA and FQGNSA. Here the CDR3 DNA reads TGTGCCAGCAGCTTAGGGGGGCGCGTCAATCAGCCCCAGCATTTT. This sequence encodes CASSLGGRVNQPQHF.

This clonotype was detected only a few times. The chain couples TRBV12-3 or TRBV12-4 to TRBJ1-6, with unresolved D. The CDR3 extends over 14 amino acids. V dropped 5 bases and J dropped 13 bases, with 18 bases sitting between them. As DNA, the CDR3 is TGTGCCAGCAGTCCCGGACTCCTCGTAGAGCCCCTCCACTTT. Residues: CASSPGLLVEPLHF.

This clonotype was seen repeatedly, ten times or more. The chain recombines TRBV7-2 with TRBJ2-3; maybe TRBD1 (6 bases). Germline assignment: CDR1 SGHTA and CDR2 FQGNSA. V was shortened by 2 bases and J by 3 bases, with 12 bases between the two germline ends. The CDR3 length is 15 residues. CDR3 protein: CASSLFGRGTDTQYF. The CDR3 DNA sequence: TGTGCCAGCAGCTTATTTGGCAGGGGAACAGATACGCAGTATTTT.